These 22 T cell receptor beta chains were all obtained from the same sample, sequenced in a study of cytomegalovirus exposure and HLA in healthy donors. Primers for the PCR totalled 60 Vbeta and 13 Jbeta. Produced via immunoSEQ multiplex PCR; TCRdb's table is partial and in-frame only. The sample has 150,000 to 200,000 clones, roughly 80% seen once. The specimen was PBMCs. The receptors were sampled from a boy younger than 18 in good health and CMV-seronegative.

CDR3 sequence: CASSRIAGGSTDTQYF. The CDR3 DNA reads as TGCGCCAGCAGCCGAATAGCGGGGGGGAGCACAGATACGCAGTATTTT. This rearrangement joins TRBV5-1 to TRBJ2-3; 11 nucleotides match TRBD2. Unmatched junction bases numbered 4, after V lost 4 bases and J lost 0 bases. The CDR3 extends over 16 amino acids. Germline loops: CDR1 SGHRS, CDR2 YFSETQ. The complete variable domain, with remaining parts taken from reference TRBV5-1 and TRBJ2-3, reads KAGVTQTPRYLIKTRGQQVTLSCSPISGHRSVSWYQQTPGQGLQFLFEYFSETQRNKGNFPGRFSGRQFSNSRSEMNVSTLELGDSALYLCASSRIAGGSTDTQYFGPGTRLTVL.

The chain uses TRBV15 and TRBJ1-3, with D possibly being TRBD1 (6 bases). Germline V gene lookup returns CDR1 LNHNV and CDR2 YYDKDF (reference sequence). V was shortened by 2 bases and J by 0 bases, with 20 bases between the two germline ends. This CDR3 has 19 residues. CDR3 protein: CATSRYETSGQRSGNTIYF. CDR3 sequence (DNA): TGTGCCACCAGCAGATACGAAACTTCCGGACAGCGCTCTGGAAACACCATATATTTT.

On this clone itself: This CDR3 is also generated by other DNA sequences in the sample. The chain joins TRBV2 to TRBJ1-5; D possibly corresponds to TRBD1 (5 bases). V was clipped by 6 bases and J by 7 bases, with 10 bases between them. Germline V gene data show CDR1 as SNHLY and CDR2 as FYNNEI. The CDR3 is 12 residues long. DNA for the CDR3: TGTGCCAGCAGGTCGGGGGTACAGCCCCAGCATTTT. Encoded protein: CASRSGVQPQHF. The whole variable domain, filled in from reference TRBV2 and TRBJ1-5, reads EPEVTQTPSHQVTQMGQEVILRCVPISNHLYFYWYRQILGQKVEFLVSFYNNEISEKSEIFDDQFSVERPDGSNFTLKIRSTKLEDSAMYFCASRSGVQPQHFGDGTRLSIL.

The chain has TRBV9 and TRBJ1-1; no firm D call. Germline V gene data show CDR1 as SGDLS and CDR2 as YYNGEE. Trimming stripped 1 base from V and 2 bases from J, with 12 bases between. The CDR3 is made up of 15 amino acids. CDR3 DNA sequence: TGTGCCAGCAGCGTAAGTGGGCAGTCTAACACTGAAGCTTTCTTT. It encodes CASSVSGQSNTEAFF.

This CDR3 is CASSLNRKDTQYF. Written as DNA, the CDR3 is TGTGCCAGCAGTTTAAACAGAAAAGATACGCAGTATTTT. The chain is built from TRBV27 and TRBJ2-3; D gene ambiguous. The germline V gene has CDR1 MNHEY and CDR2 SMNVEV (reference sequence). Deletions cut 2 bases from V and 5 bases from J, with 8 bases between. The CDR3 sequence is 13 residues long.

This chain connects TRBV6-1 to TRBJ2-5; 9 bases match TRBD1. With the DNA end fitting TRBJ2-7 better, the J assignment may be wrong. The CDR3 loop spans 13 amino acids. Germline V gene data show CDR1 as MNHNS and CDR2 as SASEGT. CDR3 DNA: TGTGCCAGCAGACCGGGACAGGGCTACGAGCAGTACTTC. This translates into CASRPGQGYEQYF.

The chain carries TRBV11-2 and TRBJ2-7; possible D gene TRBD2, 6 bases. The CDR3 is 13 residues long. Germline V lookup: CDR1 SGHAT, CDR2 FQNNGV. Trimming left V 6 bases short and J 2 bases short, with 11 bases between. For the CDR3, the DNA is TGTGCCAGCAGGGGACTGTACCCCTACGAGCAGTACTTC. Amino acids: CASRGLYPYEQYF.

This chain uses TRBV27 with TRBJ2-7; TRBD1 matches at 8 bases. This CDR3 has 15 residues. The trim removed 2 bases at V and 3 bases at J, leaving 6 bases unmatched. Per the germline V gene, CDR1 is MNHEY and CDR2 is SMNVEV (reference sequence). In DNA, the CDR3 is TGTGCCAGCAGTTTAACCGGACAGGGATTCTACGAGCAGTACTTC. Protein product: CASSLTGQGFYEQYF.

The chain has TRBV30 and TRBJ1-2; D gene ambiguous. The CDR3 contains 11 residues. The germline V gene has CDR1 GTSNPN and CDR2 SVGIG (reference sequence). Deletions cut 8 bases from V and 4 bases from J, with 11 bases between. The CDR3 nucleotides are TGTGCCGAGGGCTTGGGCTATGGCTACACCTTC. Translating gives CAEGLGYGYTF.

The chain joins TRBV25-1 to TRBJ2-1, with 10 positions matching TRBD2. V gave up 6 bases and J gave up 5 bases; unmatched junction bases: 7. Germline V gene sequence: CDR1 MGHDK, CDR2 SYGVNS. The length of the CDR3 is 15 residues. Here the CDR3 reads CASRRGGLADNEQFF. CDR3 coding DNA: TGTGCCAGCAGGAGGGGCGGACTAGCGGACAATGAGCAGTTCTTC.

This clone turned up a few times. The V call is TRBV7-9, the J call TRBJ1-6; D is undetermined. CDR3 length: 13 residues. CDR1 and CDR2 from the germline V gene are SEHNR and FQNEAQ (reference sequence). Trimming removed 1 base from V and 10 bases from J, with 8 bases in between. CDR3 loop: CASSLGGDSPLHF. DNA of the CDR3: TGTGCCAGCAGCTTAGGTGGAGACTCACCCCTCCACTTT.

This clone came up a few times. CDR3 nucleotides: TGTGCCAGCAGCCCAGGGGGAAACACCATATATTTT. It encodes CASSPGGNTIYF. The chain links TRBV7-3 to TRBJ1-3, with D possibly matching TRBD1 (5 bases). The V gene lost 5 bases and the J gene lost 4 bases, with 6 bases spanning the gap. The CDR3 totals 12 residues. Germline lookup yields CDR1 SGHTA and CDR2 FQGTGA.

The chain uses TRBV9 and TRBJ1-1, with 9 positions matching TRBD1. CDR1 and CDR2 (germline): SGDLS, YYNGEE. The CDR3 covers 12 residues. V lost 3 bases, J lost 10 bases, and 4 bases stayed unmatched. DNA for the CDR3: TGTGCCAGCAGCGGGGGACAGGGACCAGCTTTCTTT. Amino acids: CASSGGQGPAFF.

This sequence joins TRBV19 and TRBJ1-1; TRBD1 aligns across 9 bases. V lost 2 bases and J lost 0; bases outside the gene matches: 19. CDR1 is LNHDA and CDR2 is SQIVND in the germline V gene (reference sequence). The CDR3 covers 21 residues. DNA of the CDR3: TGTGCCAGTAGTATACATCCCTTCAAGGGACAGGGCCCTGAAATGAACACTGAAGCTTTCTTT. Encoded protein: CASSIHPFKGQGPEMNTEAFF. The full variable domain, with the rest looked up from reference TRBV19 and TRBJ1-1, is DGGITQSPKYLFRKEGQNVTLSCEQNLNHDAMYWYRQDPGQGLRLIYYSQIVNDFQKGDIAEGYSVSREKKESFPLTVTSAQKNPTAFYLCASSIHPFKGQGPEMNTEAFFGQGTRLTVV.

This clone was counted a single time. The CDR3 nucleotides read TGCGCCAGCAGCCAAGAGGCTAGCGGGCCAGATACGCAGTATTTT. It is translated as CASSQEASGPDTQYF. The chain links TRBV4-3 to TRBJ2-3; 8 positions agree with TRBD2. Trimming removed 0 bases from V and 4 bases from J; junction bases left unmatched: 3. Germline V gene data show CDR1 as LGHNA and CDR2 as YSLEER. This CDR3 spans 15 amino acids.

The V and J genes are TRBV29-1 and TRBJ2-3, with TRBD2 matching 8 bases. The V segment lost 5 bases and the J segment 2 bases; nucleotides outside the gene matches: 3. CDR1 and CDR2 from the germline V gene are SQVTM and ANQGSEA. This CDR3 contains 13 residues. The CDR3 coding sequence is TGCAGCGTTAGCGGGAGAAACACAGATACGCAGTATTTT. The encoded protein is CSVSGRNTDTQYF.

The genes are TRBV4-2 and TRBJ2-2; D might be TRBD1 (6 bases). Germline V gene sequence: CDR1 LGHNA, CDR2 YNFKEQ. Trimming cost V 1 base and J 4 bases, with 13 bases left between them. This CDR3 comprises 16 residues. CDR3 amino acids: CASSQANRAVTGELFF. CDR3 bases: TGTGCCAGCAGCCAAGCAAACAGGGCGGTCACCGGGGAGCTGTTTTTT.

The chain combines TRBV5-1 with TRBJ2-2; 12 bases agree with TRBD2. V was pared by 6 bases and J by 0 bases, with 15 bases of the junction left unmatched. CDR1 and CDR2 from the germline V gene are SGHRS and YFSETQ. The CDR3 extends over 20 amino acids. The CDR3 region has the DNA TGCGCCAGCACCCAGCACGGGCTAGCGGGAGGGAGAACGAACACCGGGGAGCTGTTTTTT. This codes for CASTQHGLAGGRTNTGELFF.

CDR3 sequence reads: CASSEPGASPLHF. For the CDR3, the DNA is TGTGCCAGCAGTGAACCAGGGGCTTCACCCCTCCACTTT. The V call is TRBV25-1, the J call TRBJ1-6, with TRBD1 as a possible D gene (6 bases). V lost 2 bases and J lost 9, with 8 bases in between. Germline V CDR1 and CDR2: MGHDK, SYGVNS. This CDR3 is 13 amino acids long.

CDR3 amino acids: CAMTSGSEDTQYF. The DNA for the CDR3 is TGTGCCATGACTAGCGGGAGTGAGGATACGCAGTATTTT. This sequence joins TRBV10-3 and TRBJ2-3; 12 nucleotides align to TRBD2. With 9 bases clipped from V and 6 bases from J, the junction kept 4 bases outside the gene matches. Germline lookup yields CDR1 ENHRY and CDR2 SYGVKD. This CDR3 region has 13 residues.

CDR3 sequence (DNA): TGTGCCAGCAGCGTGGCGGGGGGGACTGAGACCCAGTACTTC. Translation gives CASSVAGGTETQYF. V and J are TRBV9 and TRBJ2-5, with 9 positions matching TRBD2. CDR1 is SGDLS, CDR2 YYNGEE, per germline. The CDR3 has 14 amino acids. V trimming: 2 bases; J trimming: 5 bases; junction bases outside the gene matches: 4.

The V and J genes are TRBV28 and TRBJ2-3, with 8 bases fitting TRBD2. CDR1 and CDR2 from the germline V gene are MDHEN and SYDVKM. The CDR3 is made up of 14 amino acids. Trimming at V came to 3 bases and at J to 5 bases, leaving 4 bases not matched to a gene. CDR3 residues: CASSFPGGIDTQYF. The CDR3 bases are TGTGCCAGCAGTTTTCCGGGAGGGATAGATACGCAGTATTTT.